This passage covers 28 T cell receptor beta chains from one sample sequenced in a study of tumour-infiltrating T cells in Burkitt lymphoma. The assay was immunoSEQ multiplex PCR, and TCRdb's table has in-frame clones only and misses some. Of fewer than 8,000 clones in the sample, approximately 18% were seen once. Sequenced sample: tumor tissue. The origin of the receptors is a human donor with diffuse large B-cell lymphoma.

This chain links TRBV18 with TRBJ1-1; D not resolved. Germline loops: CDR1 KGHSH, CDR2 LQKENI. The V and J ends lost 0 bases and 4 bases respectively, with 12 bases between them. The CDR3 extends over 15 amino acids. CDR3 sequence (DNA): TGTGCCAGCTCACCACCGGCCGGGATTGGCACTGAAGCTTTCTTT. It is translated as CASSPPAGIGTEAFF.

This clone has a handful of counts. The chain combines TRBV19 with TRBJ2-1; the D gene is possibly TRBD2 (7 bases). This CDR3 has 13 residues. The ends were cut back, 5 bases at V and 14 bases at J, with 19 bases in the middle. From germline, CDR1 is LNHDA and CDR2 SQIVND (reference sequence). The CDR3 protein is CASSPLAGAEEFF. The CDR3, as DNA: TGTGCCAGTAGTCCCTTGGCGGGGGCGGAGGAGTTCTTC.

This clone was seen a handful of times. This chain links TRBV28 with TRBJ1-5; D is perhaps TRBD1 (5 bases). V shed 5 bases and J shed 4 bases, with 15 bases lying between them. CDR1 and CDR2 (germline): MDHEN, SYDVKM. This CDR3 contains 15 residues. The CDR3 loop reads CASSTFRVRNQPQHF. The DNA for the CDR3 is TGTGCCAGCAGTACTTTCAGGGTGAGGAATCAGCCCCAGCATTTT.

The chain couples TRBV28 to TRBJ1-5; 8 positions agree with TRBD1. Germline CDR1 and CDR2: MDHEN and SYDVKM. The ends lost 5 bases at V and 3 bases at J; junction bases unmatched: 9. This CDR3 comprises 16 residues. This CDR3 is CASSQPGQDFNQPQHF. The CDR3 region has the DNA TGTGCCAGCAGTCAACCGGGACAGGATTTCAATCAGCCCCAGCATTTT. Looking up the rest from reference TRBV28 and TRBJ1-5 gives the full variable domain: DVKVTQSSRYLVKRTGEKVFLECVQDMDHENMFWYRQDPGLGLRLIYFSYDVKMKEKGDIPEGYSVSREKKERFSLILESASTNQTSMYLCASSQPGQDFNQPQHFGDGTRLSIL.

The chain uses TRBV7-8 and TRBJ2-3; weak D call: TRBD2 (7 bases). The CDR3 has 15 residues. Germline loops: CDR1 SGHVS, CDR2 FQNEAQ. V was pared by 5 bases and J by 1 base, with 13 bases between. The CDR3 reads CASSPGGAGTDTQYF. The CDR3 coding sequence is TGTGCCAGCAGCCCTGGGGGGGCGGGCACAGATACGCAGTATTTT.

This chain connects TRBV10-1 to TRBJ2-1; 9 bases fit TRBD2. The CDR3 is made up of 15 amino acids. The trim removed 2 bases at V and 6 bases at J, leaving 5 bases unmatched. Germline loops: CDR1 WNHNN, CDR2 SYGVQD (reference sequence). The CDR3 here is CASSERAGGANEQFF. CDR3 coding DNA: TGCGCCAGCAGTGAGCGGGCGGGGGGGGCCAATGAGCAGTTCTTC.

A few counts support this clone. The CDR3 loop reads CASSHFYRDLTYNEQFF. The DNA of the CDR3 is TGCGCCAGCAGTCACTTTTACAGGGATCTCACCTACAATGAGCAGTTCTTC. The chain has TRBV23-1 and TRBJ2-1; perhaps TRBD1 as D (6 bases). TRBV23-1 counts as an open reading frame of uncertain function. CDR3 size: 17 residues. Trimming left V 3 bases short and J 2 bases short, with 17 bases between.

This clone was recorded a few times. V usage is TRBV5-1 and J usage is TRBJ1-4; 11 nucleotides align to TRBD1. Germline CDR1 SGHRS, CDR2 YFSETQ. The CDR3 runs 13 residues. The ends lost 4 bases at V and 10 bases at J; junction bases unmatched: 3. Here the CDR3 DNA reads TGCGCCAGCAGCATGGGACAGGGGGGAAAACTGTTTTTT. Protein product: CASSMGQGGKLFF.

This chain connects TRBV18 to TRBJ1-1; 9 bases map to TRBD1. The CDR3 totals 16 residues. With V trimmed by 3 bases and J by 3 bases, 8 bases remained unmatched. CDR1 is KGHSH, CDR2 LQKENI, per germline. As DNA, the CDR3 is TGTGCCAGCTCACCTTATACAGGGGGCGCTTACACTGAAGCTTTCTTT. Its translation is CASSPYTGGAYTEAFF.

This clone was seen more than once but under ten times. The chain combines TRBV6-5 with TRBJ2-3; no clear D. V was trimmed by 0 bases and J by 6 bases, leaving 13 bases between them. Germline CDR1 and CDR2: MNHEY and SVGAGI. The CDR3 length is 15 residues. The CDR3 loop is CASSYSKASVDTQYF. CDR3 DNA: TGTGCCAGCAGTTACTCGAAAGCCTCCGTGGATACGCAGTATTTT.

In its sample, this clone was seen a few times. This chain connects TRBV19 to TRBJ2-1; perhaps TRBD1 as D (6 bases). Looked up from germline, CDR1 is LNHDA and CDR2 is SQIVND (reference sequence). Trimming took off 7 bases at V and 5 bases at J, with 15 bases between the two ends. There are 14 residues in the CDR3. The chain's CDR3 is CASTPSGVHNEQFF. As DNA, the CDR3 is TGTGCCAGTACCCCATCAGGGGTACACAATGAGCAGTTCTTC.

This sequence joins TRBV6-6 and TRBJ2-3, with 12 positions matching TRBD1. With V trimmed by 6 bases and J by 7 bases, 8 bases remained unmatched. The CDR3 is made up of 15 amino acids. CDR1 is MNHNY and CDR2 is SVGAGI in the germline V gene (reference sequence). The CDR3 region is CASSYGTGGPNTQYF. The CDR3 DNA follows: TGTGCCAGCAGCTACGGGACAGGGGGCCCTAATACGCAGTATTTT.

The chain joins TRBV6-1 to TRBJ1-2, with D uncertain. The CDR3 contains 15 residues. V was pared by 1 base and J by 4 bases, with 13 bases between. The germline gives CDR1 MNHNS, CDR2 SASEGT. CDR3 in amino acids: CASSEVYSTIYGYTF. The DNA of the CDR3 is TGTGCCAGCAGTGAAGTTTACAGTACAATCTATGGCTACACCTTC.

This clone has only a few counts. The chain couples TRBV21-1 to TRBJ1-2; the table's D call TRBD1 went unverified against the DNA. TRBV21-1 is listed as a pseudogene. The CDR3 totals 15 residues. CDR3 in amino acids: CASSNYRGDNYGYTF. In DNA form, the CDR3 reads TGTGCCAGCAGCAATTACAGGGGCGACAACTATGGCTACACCTTC.

The sample holds a few counts of this clone. The rearrangement links TRBV6-1 to TRBJ2-1, with D hard to call. The CDR3 consists of 13 residues. Trimming left V 8 bases short and J 5 bases short, with 13 bases between. Germline CDR1 reads MNHNS; CDR2 reads SASEGT. CDR3 residues: CASVHYQNNEQFF. In DNA form, the CDR3 reads TGTGCCAGCGTACATTACCAAAACAATGAGCAGTTCTTC.

V and J are TRBV9 and TRBJ2-1; 15 bases agree with TRBD2. CDR1 SGDLS and CDR2 YYNGEE come from the germline V gene. Trimming took 3 bases from V and 15 from J; bases not matched to a gene: 10. There are 15 residues in the CDR3. The CDR3 protein is CASSETGTSGRSTFF. In DNA form, the CDR3 reads TGTGCCAGCAGCGAAACCGGGACTAGCGGGAGGAGCACGTTCTTC.

Only a few counts were recorded for this clone. The chain is built from TRBV12-5 and TRBJ1-2, with 9 bases that match TRBD1. This CDR3 region has 16 residues. The V gene end was trimmed by 4 bases and the J gene end by 8 bases; junction bases not matched to a gene: 14. CDR1 and CDR2 from the germline V gene are LGHNT and FRNRAP. CDR3 nucleotides: TGTGCTAGTGGTTCGCAAAGGGACAGGGCGGTTAAGGGCTACACCTTC. Protein sequence: CASGSQRDRAVKGYTF.

CDR3 sequence: CASSEVGSNQPQHF. The CDR3 bases are TGTGCCAGCAGTGAAGTCGGGAGCAATCAGCCCCAGCATTTT. This chain links TRBV2 with TRBJ1-5, with D unclear. CDR3 length equals 14 residues. V lost 1 base and J 1 base, leaving 5 bases between the germline ends. Germline values: CDR1 SNHLY, CDR2 FYNNEI.

This clone has only a few counts. J is TRBJ2-7 and V is TRBV4-1; 9 nucleotides line up with TRBD2. The CDR3 is made up of 14 amino acids. The germline gives CDR1 MGHRA, CDR2 YSYEKL. V trimming: 4 bases; J trimming: 6 bases; junction bases outside the gene matches: 7. The CDR3, as DNA: TGCGCCAGCAGCCTCGGGACTAGCAGCGGCGAGCAGTACTTC. Translated, it gives CASSLGTSSGEQYF.

This CDR3 reads CASSPYGTSGLAYEQYF. The CDR3 nucleotides read TGTGCCAGCAGTCCTTACGGAACTAGCGGACTAGCCTACGAGCAGTACTTC. The chain couples TRBV28 to TRBJ2-7; 8 bases are a match to TRBD2. The CDR3 loop spans 17 amino acids. Germline CDR1 is MDHEN and CDR2 is SYDVKM. J gave up 2 bases and V 5 bases, and 14 bases lay outside the gene matches.

The J gene is TRBJ2-2, the V gene TRBV7-9, with 10 positions matching TRBD1. This CDR3 has 16 residues. CDR1 is SEHNR, CDR2 FQNEAQ, per germline (reference sequence). V lost 5 bases to trimming and J lost 4 bases; unmatched junction nucleotides: 7. CDR3 DNA: TGTGCCAGCAGCGAGCGACAGGGGGCTTCCACCGGGGAGCTGTTTTTT. It encodes CASSERQGASTGELFF. Full variable domain (missing parts from reference TRBV7-9 and TRBJ2-2): DTGVSQNPRHKITKRGQNVTFRCDPISEHNRLYWYRQTLGQGPEFLTYFQNEAQLEKSRLLSDRFSAERPKGSFSTLEIQRTEQGDSAMYLCASSERQGASTGELFFGEGSRLTVL.

V and J are TRBV6-5 and TRBJ1-6; D gene uncertain. Germline-derived CDR1 and CDR2 are MNHEY and SVGAGI. V was cut by 2 bases and J by 5 bases, with 7 bases left in between. CDR3 size: 14 residues. DNA for the CDR3: TGTGCCAGCAGTTACACCAGAAATAATTCACCCCTCCACTTT. Its translation is CASSYTRNNSPLHF.

The CDR3 region is CASNRDNFYGYTF. The CDR3, as DNA: TGTGCCAGTAACCGGGACAACTTCTATGGCTACACCTTC. The rearrangement links TRBV28 to TRBJ1-2; possibly TRBD1 for D (6 bases). The CDR3 has 13 residues. Trimming cost V 9 bases and J 4 bases, with 15 bases left between them. In germline, CDR1 is MDHEN, CDR2 SYDVKM.

This clone was seen only a few times. One junction end does not reproduce the germline sequence, and a read error may be involved. The chain employs TRBV9 and TRBJ1-4; 7 nucleotides align to TRBD1. Germline V gives CDR1 SGDLS, CDR2 YYNGEE. The CDR3 covers 18 residues. CDR3 DNA: TGTGCCAGCAGCGTAACCCCGGCAGGGGGTGGTTGGGATGAAAAACTATTTTTT. It encodes CASSVTPAGGGWDEKLFF.

The sample holds a few counts of this clone. The chain employs TRBV6-5 and TRBJ2-3; either TRBD1 or TRBD2 may supply D (5 bases each). This CDR3 contains 15 residues. The germline V and J ends were trimmed by 2 bases and 11 bases, with 20 bases remaining between them. CDR1 is MNHEY, CDR2 SVGAGI, per germline. CDR3 DNA sequence: TGTGCCAGCAGTTACGGGTTGGGGCTACCGGAGGAGCAGTATTTT. Translation gives CASSYGLGLPEEQYF.

The V gene is TRBV29-1, the J gene TRBJ2-1, with unresolved D. Germline V CDR1 and CDR2: SQVTM, ANQGSEA. Trimming cost V 3 bases and J 0 bases, with 9 bases left between them. There are 14 residues in the CDR3. CDR3 region: CSVEGKSSYNEQFF. Here the CDR3 DNA reads TGCAGCGTTGAGGGCAAAAGCTCCTACAATGAGCAGTTCTTC.

A note on this clone: The junction and the germline gene differ at one end; a read error may be behind it. The CDR3 loop is CASSRKAAYQETQYF. Here the CDR3 DNA reads TGTGCCAGCAGCCGCAAAGCGGCGTACCAAGAGACTCAGTACTTC. The gene calls are TRBV27 and TRBJ2-5; D possibly corresponds to TRBD2 (5 bases). Germline V gene lookup returns CDR1 MNHEY and CDR2 SMNVEV (reference sequence). This CDR3 comprises 15 residues.

The chain employs TRBV6-5 and TRBJ2-7; weak D call: TRBD2 (6 bases). Germline V CDR1 and CDR2: MNHEY, SVGAGI. V lost 4 bases to trimming and J lost 4 bases, with 17 bases between them. The CDR3 covers 15 residues. The CDR3 region has the DNA TGTGCCAGCAGTTTCACCGGGACTGGGCAATACGAGCAGTACTTC. This gives the protein CASSFTGTGQYEQYF.